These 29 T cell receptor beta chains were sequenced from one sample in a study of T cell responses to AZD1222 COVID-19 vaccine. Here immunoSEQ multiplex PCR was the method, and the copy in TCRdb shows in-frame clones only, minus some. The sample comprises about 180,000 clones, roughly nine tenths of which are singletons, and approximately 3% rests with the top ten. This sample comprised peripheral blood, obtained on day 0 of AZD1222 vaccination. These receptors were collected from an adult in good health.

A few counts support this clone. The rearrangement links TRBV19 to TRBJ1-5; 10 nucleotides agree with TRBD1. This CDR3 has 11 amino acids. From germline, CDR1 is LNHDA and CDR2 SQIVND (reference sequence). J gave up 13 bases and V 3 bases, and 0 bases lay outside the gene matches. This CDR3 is CASSMGQGQHF. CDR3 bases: TGTGCCAGTAGTATGGGACAGGGGCAGCATTTT.

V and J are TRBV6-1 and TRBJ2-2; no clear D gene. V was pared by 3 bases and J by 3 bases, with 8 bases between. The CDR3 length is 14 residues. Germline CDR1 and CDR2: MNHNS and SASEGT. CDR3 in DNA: TGTGCCAGCAGTGATCTTGGGTACACCGGGGAGCTGTTTTTT. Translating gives CASSDLGYTGELFF.

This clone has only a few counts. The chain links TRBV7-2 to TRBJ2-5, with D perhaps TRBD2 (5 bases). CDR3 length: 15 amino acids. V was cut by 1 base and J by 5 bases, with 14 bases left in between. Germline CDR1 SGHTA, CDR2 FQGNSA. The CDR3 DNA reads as TGTGCCAGCAGCTTAGAAGCTAGCTTGCGGGAGACCCAGTACTTC. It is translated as CASSLEASLRETQYF.

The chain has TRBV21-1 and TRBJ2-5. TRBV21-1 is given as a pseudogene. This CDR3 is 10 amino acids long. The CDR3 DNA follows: TGTGCCAGCGGTCAAGAGACCCAGTACTTC. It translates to CASGQETQYF.

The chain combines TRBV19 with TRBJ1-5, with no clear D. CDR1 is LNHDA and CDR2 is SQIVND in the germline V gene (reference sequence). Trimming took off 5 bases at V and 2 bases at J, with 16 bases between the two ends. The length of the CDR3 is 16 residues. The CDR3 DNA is TGTGCCAGTAGTCCCCGTTCGGACTGGGGCAATCAGCCCCAGCATTTT. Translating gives CASSPRSDWGNQPQHF.

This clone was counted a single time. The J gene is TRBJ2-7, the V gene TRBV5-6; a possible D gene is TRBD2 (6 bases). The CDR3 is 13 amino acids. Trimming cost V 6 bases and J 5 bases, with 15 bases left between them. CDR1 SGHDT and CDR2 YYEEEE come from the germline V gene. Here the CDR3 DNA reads TGTGCCAGCACGGGGGAGGTCAGGGACGAGCAGTACTTC. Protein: CASTGEVRDEQYF.

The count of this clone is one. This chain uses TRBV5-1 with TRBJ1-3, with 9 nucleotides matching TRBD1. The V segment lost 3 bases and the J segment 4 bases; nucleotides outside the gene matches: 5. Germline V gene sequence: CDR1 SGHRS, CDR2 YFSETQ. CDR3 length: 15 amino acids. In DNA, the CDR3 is TGCGCCAGCAGCTCGGACAGGGGTTCGGGAAACACCATATATTTT. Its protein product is CASSSDRGSGNTIYF.

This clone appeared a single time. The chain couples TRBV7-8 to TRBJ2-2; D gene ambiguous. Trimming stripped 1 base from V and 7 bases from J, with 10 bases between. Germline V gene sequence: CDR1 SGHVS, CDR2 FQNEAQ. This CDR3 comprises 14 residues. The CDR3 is CASSLEPRIGELFF. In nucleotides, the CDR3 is TGTGCCAGCAGCTTAGAGCCTAGGATCGGGGAGCTGTTTTTT. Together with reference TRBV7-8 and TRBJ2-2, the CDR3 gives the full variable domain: GAGVSQSPRYKVAKRGQDVALRCDPISGHVSLFWYQQALGQGPEFLTYFQNEAQLDKSGLPSDRFFAERPEGSVSTLKIQRTQQEDSAVYLCASSLEPRIGELFFGEGSRLTVL.

The CDR3 nucleotides read TGTGCCTGCCTTTGGGCGGGGGCCACTGAAGCTTTCTTT. Its protein product is CACLWAGATEAFF. This chain joins TRBV30 and TRBJ1-1; D may be TRBD1 (6 bases). This CDR3 comprises 13 residues. V shed 6 bases and J shed 4 bases, with 15 bases lying between them. Germline V lookup: CDR1 GTSNPN, CDR2 SVGIG (reference sequence).

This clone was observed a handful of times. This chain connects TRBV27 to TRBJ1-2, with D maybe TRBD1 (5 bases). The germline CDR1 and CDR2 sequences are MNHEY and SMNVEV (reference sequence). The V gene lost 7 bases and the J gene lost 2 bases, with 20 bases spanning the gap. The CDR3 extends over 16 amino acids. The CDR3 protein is CASTSRGSLVNYGYTF. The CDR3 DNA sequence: TGTGCCAGCACTTCAAGGGGCAGCCTAGTAAACTATGGCTACACCTTC.

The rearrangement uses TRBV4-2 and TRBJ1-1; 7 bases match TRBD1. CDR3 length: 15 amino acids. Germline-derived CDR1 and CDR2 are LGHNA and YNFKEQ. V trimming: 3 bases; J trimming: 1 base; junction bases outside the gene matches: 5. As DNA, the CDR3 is TGTGCCAGCAGCCAGAGAGACAGGGAGAACACTGAAGCTTTCTTT. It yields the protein CASSQRDRENTEAFF.

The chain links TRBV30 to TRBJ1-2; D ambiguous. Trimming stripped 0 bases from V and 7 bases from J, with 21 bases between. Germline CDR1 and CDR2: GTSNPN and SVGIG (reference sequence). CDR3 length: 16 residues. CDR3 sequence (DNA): TGTGCCTGGAGTGTCAGCGGTAGAGGCCCATGGGGTGGCTACACCTTC. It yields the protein CAWSVSGRGPWGGYTF.

The CDR3 protein is CASSPGTGGIRYGYTF. The CDR3 DNA reads as TGTGCCAGCAGCCCCGGGACAGGGGGCATTAGATATGGCTACACCTTC. The chain employs TRBV7-2 and TRBJ1-2, with TRBD1 identical over 12 bases. The junction had 9 bases not matched to a gene; V was cut back by 5 bases and J by 5 bases. CDR1 and CDR2 from the germline V gene are SGHTA and FQGNSA. The CDR3 has 16 residues.

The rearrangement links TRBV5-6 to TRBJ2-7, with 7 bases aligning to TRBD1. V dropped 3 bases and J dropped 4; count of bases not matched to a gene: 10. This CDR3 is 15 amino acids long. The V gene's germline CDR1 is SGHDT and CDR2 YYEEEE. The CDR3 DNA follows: TGTGCCAGCAGCTACGTCGACAGGGACAAATACGAGCAGTACTTC. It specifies CASSYVDRDKYEQYF.

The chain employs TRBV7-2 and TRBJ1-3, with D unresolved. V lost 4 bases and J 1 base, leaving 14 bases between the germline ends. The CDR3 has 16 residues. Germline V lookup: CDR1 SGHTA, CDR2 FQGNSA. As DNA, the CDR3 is TGTGCCAGCAGCTGGCACGGGGAAGCGTCTGGAAACACCATATATTTT. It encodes CASSWHGEASGNTIYF.

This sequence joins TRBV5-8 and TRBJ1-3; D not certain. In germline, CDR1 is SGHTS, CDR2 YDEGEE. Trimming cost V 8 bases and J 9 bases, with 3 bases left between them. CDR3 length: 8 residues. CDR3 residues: CARSTIYF. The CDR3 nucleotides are TGTGCCAGATCCACCATATATTTT.

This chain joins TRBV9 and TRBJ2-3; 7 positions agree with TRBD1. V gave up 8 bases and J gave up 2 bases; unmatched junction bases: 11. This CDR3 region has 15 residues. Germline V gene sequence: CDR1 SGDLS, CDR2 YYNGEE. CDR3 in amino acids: CASHPRTGNTDTQYF. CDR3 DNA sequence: TGTGCCAGTCACCCCCGGACAGGCAACACAGATACGCAGTATTTT.

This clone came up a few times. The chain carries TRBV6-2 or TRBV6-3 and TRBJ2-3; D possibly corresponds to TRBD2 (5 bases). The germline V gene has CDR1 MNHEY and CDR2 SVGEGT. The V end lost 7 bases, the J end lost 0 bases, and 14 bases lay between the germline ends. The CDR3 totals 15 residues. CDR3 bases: TGTGCCAGCACCCCCTCAGGACTTAGCACAGATACGCAGTATTTT. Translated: CASTPSGLSTDTQYF.

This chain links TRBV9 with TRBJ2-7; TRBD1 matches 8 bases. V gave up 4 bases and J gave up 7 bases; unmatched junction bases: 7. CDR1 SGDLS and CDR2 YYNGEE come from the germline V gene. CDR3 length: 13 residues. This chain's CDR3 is CASSLEQGGEQYF. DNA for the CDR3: TGTGCCAGCAGCCTCGAACAGGGGGGTGAGCAGTACTTC.

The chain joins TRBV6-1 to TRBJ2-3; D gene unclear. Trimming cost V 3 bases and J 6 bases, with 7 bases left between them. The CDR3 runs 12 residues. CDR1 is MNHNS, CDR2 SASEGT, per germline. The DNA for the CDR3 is TGTGCCAGCAGTGACGCGGTGGATACGCAGTATTTT. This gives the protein CASSDAVDTQYF.

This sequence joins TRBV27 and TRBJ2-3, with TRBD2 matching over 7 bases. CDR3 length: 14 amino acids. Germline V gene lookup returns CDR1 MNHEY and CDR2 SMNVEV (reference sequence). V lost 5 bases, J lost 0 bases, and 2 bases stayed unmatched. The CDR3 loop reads CASSPRGSTDTQYF. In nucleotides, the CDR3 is TGTGCCAGCAGTCCGCGGGGGAGCACAGATACGCAGTATTTT.

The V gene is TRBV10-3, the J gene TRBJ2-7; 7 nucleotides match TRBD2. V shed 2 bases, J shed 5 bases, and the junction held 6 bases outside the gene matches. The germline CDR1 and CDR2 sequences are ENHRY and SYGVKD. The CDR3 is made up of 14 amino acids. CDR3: CAISEGEGSHEQYF. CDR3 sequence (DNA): TGTGCCATCAGTGAGGGGGAGGGGAGCCACGAGCAGTACTTC.

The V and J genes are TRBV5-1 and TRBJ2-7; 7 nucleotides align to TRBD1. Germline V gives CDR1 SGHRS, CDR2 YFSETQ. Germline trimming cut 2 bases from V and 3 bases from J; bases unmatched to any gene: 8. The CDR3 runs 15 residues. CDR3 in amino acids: CASSFLQGIDYEQYF. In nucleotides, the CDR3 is TGCGCCAGCAGCTTTCTACAGGGGATCGACTACGAGCAGTACTTC.

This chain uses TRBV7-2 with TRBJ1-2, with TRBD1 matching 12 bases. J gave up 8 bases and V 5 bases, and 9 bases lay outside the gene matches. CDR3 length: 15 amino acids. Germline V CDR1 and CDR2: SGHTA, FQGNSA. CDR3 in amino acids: CASSAPGQGAGGYTF. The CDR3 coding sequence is TGTGCCAGCAGCGCCCCGGGACAGGGGGCGGGGGGCTACACCTTC.

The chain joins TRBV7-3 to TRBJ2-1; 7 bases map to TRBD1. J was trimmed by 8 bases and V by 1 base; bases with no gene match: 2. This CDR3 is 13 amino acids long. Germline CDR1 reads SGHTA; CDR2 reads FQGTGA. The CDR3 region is CASSLRGGDEQFF. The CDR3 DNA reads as TGTGCCAGCAGCTTAAGAGGGGGCGATGAGCAGTTCTTC.

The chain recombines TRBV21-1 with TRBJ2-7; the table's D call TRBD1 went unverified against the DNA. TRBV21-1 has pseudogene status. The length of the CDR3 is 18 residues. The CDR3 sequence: CASSPPTTRRDRDNEQYF. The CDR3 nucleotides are TGTGCCAGCAGCCCACCCACCACACGCCGGGACAGGGATAACGAGCAGTACTTC.

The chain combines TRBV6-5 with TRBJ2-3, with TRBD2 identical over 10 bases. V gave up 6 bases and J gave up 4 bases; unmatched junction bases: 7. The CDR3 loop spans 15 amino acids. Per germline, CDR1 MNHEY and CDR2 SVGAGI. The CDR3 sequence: CASRGSGGAADTQYF. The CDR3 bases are TGTGCCAGCAGAGGAAGCGGGGGGGCCGCAGATACGCAGTATTTT.

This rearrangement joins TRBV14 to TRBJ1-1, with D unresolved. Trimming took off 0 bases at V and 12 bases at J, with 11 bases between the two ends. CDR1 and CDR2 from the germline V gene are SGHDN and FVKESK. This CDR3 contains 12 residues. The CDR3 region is CASSQEHGGTFF. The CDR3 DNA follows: TGTGCCAGCAGCCAAGAACACGGAGGGACTTTCTTT. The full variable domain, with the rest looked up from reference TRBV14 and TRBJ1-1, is EAGVTQFPSHSVIEKGQTVTLRCDPISGHDNLYWYRRVMGKEIKFLLHFVKESKQDESGMPNNRFLAERTGGTYSTLKVQPAELEDSGVYFCASSQEHGGTFFGQGTRLTVV.

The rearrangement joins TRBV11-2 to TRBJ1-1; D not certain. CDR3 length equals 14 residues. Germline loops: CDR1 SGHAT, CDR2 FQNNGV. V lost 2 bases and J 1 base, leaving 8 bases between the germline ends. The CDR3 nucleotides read TGTGCCAGCAGCTTATCCCAATCGAACACTGAAGCTTTCTTT. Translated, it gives CASSLSQSNTEAFF.